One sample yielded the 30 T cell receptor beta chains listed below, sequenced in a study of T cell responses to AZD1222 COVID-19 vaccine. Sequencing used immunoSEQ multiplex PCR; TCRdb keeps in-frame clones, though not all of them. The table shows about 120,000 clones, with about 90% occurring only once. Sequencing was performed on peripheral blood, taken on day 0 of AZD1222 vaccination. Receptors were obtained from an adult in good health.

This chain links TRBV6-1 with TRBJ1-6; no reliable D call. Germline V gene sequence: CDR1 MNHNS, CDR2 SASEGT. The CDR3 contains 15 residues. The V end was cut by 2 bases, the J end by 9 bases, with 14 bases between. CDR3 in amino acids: CASSERQERSSPLHF. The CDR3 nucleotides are TGTGCCAGCAGTGAACGGCAGGAAAGGAGTTCACCCCTCCACTTT.

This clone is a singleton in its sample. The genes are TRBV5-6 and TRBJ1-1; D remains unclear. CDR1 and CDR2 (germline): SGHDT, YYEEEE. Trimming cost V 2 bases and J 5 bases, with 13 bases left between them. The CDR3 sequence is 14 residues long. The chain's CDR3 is CASSLAGRPTEAFF. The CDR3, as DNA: TGTGCCAGCAGCTTAGCGGGTAGGCCGACTGAAGCTTTCTTT.

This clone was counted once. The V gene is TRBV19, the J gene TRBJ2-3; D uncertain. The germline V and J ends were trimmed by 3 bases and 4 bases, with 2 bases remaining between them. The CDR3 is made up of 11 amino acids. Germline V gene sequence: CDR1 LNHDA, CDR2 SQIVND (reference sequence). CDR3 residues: CASSMSDTQYF. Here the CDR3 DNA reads TGTGCCAGTAGTATGTCAGATACGCAGTATTTT.

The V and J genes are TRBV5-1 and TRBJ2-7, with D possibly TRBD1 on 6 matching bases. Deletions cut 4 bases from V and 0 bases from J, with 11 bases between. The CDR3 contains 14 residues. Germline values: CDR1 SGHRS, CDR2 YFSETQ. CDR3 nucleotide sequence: TGCGCCAGCAGCATATTACAGGGCTCCTACGAGCAGTACTTC. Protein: CASSILQGSYEQYF.

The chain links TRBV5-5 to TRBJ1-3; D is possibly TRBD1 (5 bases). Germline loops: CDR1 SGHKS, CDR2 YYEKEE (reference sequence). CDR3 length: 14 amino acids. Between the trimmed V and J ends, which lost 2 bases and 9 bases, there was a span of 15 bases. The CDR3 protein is CASSLGSPGATIYF. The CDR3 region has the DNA TGTGCCAGCAGCTTAGGGTCTCCTGGGGCCACCATATATTTT.

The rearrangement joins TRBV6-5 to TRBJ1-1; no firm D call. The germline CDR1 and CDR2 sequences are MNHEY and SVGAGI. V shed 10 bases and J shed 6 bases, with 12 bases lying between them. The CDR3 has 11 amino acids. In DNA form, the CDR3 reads TGTGCCATCACCAACGGGGCTGAAGCTTTCTTT. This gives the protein CAITNGAEAFF.

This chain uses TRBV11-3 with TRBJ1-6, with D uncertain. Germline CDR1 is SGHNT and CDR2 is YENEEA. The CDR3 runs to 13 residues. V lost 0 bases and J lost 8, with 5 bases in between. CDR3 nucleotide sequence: TGTGCCAGCAGCTTAGACACATATTCACCCCTCCACTTT. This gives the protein CASSLDTYSPLHF.

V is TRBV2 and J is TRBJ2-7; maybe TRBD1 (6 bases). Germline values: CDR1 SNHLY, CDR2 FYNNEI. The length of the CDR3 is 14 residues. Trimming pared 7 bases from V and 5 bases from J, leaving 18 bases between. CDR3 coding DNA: TGTGCCAGCAAGTACAGGGAGAAGGTTGACGAGCAGTACTTC. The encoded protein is CASKYREKVDEQYF. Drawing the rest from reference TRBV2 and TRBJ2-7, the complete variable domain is EPEVTQTPSHQVTQMGQEVILRCVPISNHLYFYWYRQILGQKVEFLVSFYNNEISEKSEIFDDQFSVERPDGSNFTLKIRSTKLEDSAMYFCASKYREKVDEQYFGPGTRLTVT.

The CDR3 reads CASSWGRDYTGELFF. The CDR3, as DNA: TGTGCCAGCAGTTGGGGCAGGGACTACACCGGGGAGCTGTTTTTT. The gene calls are TRBV6-2 or TRBV6-3 and TRBJ2-2; D may be TRBD2 (6 bases). V was clipped by 4 bases and J by 3 bases, with 12 bases between them. Germline-derived CDR1 and CDR2 are MNHEY and SVGEGT. This CDR3 has 15 amino acids.

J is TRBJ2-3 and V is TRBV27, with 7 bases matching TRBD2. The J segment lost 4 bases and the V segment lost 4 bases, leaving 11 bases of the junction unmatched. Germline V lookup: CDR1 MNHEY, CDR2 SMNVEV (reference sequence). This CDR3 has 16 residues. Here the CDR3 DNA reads TGTGCCAGCAGTTCTCCTTGGGCGGGAGCGGCAGATACGCAGTATTTT. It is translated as CASSSPWAGAADTQYF.

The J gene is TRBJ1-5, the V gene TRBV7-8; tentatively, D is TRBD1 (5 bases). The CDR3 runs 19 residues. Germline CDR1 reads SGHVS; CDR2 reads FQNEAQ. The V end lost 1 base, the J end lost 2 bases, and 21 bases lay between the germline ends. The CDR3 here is CASSLGRGTTGGGNQPQHF. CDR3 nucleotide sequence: TGTGCCAGCAGCTTAGGCCGGGGCACCACCGGCGGTGGCAATCAGCCCCAGCATTTT.

The DNA for the CDR3 is TGTGCCAGCACCCTTGTGGGAGGAGAGACCCAGTACTTC. Its protein is CASTLVGGETQYF. V is TRBV7-2 and J is TRBJ2-5; possible D gene TRBD2, 6 bases. Germline CDR1 and CDR2: SGHTA and FQGNSA. Between the trimmed V and J ends, which lost 7 bases and 4 bases, there was a span of 13 bases. CDR3 length equals 13 residues.

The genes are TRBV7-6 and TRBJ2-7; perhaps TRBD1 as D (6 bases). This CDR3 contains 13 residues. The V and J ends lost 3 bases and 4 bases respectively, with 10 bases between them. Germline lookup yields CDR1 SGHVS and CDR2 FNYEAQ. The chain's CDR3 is CASSLDSGYEQYF. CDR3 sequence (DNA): TGTGCCAGCAGCTTGGACAGCGGATACGAGCAGTACTTC.

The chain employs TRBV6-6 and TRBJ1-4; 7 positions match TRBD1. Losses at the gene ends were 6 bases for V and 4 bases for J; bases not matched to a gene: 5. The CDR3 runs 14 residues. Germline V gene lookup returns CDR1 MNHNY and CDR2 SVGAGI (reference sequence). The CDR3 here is CASRRQGGNEKLFF. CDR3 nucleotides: TGTGCCAGCAGGCGACAGGGCGGTAATGAAAAACTGTTTTTT.

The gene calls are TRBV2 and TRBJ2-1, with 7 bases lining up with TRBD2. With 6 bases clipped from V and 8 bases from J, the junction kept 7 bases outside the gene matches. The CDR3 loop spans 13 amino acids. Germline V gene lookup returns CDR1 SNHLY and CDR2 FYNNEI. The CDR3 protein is CASRGLGEDEQFF. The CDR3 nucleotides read TGTGCCAGCAGAGGACTAGGGGAAGATGAGCAGTTCTTC.

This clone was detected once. The CDR3 spells CASSDTGRGWNEQYF. DNA of the CDR3: TGTGCCAGTAGTGATACAGGGAGAGGGTGGAACGAGCAGTACTTC. The chain carries TRBV19 and TRBJ2-7, with D possibly TRBD1 on 6 matching bases. With 5 bases removed from V and 5 bases from J, the gap between germline ends came to 19 bases. This CDR3 is built from 15 residues. Germline V lookup: CDR1 LNHDA, CDR2 SQIVND (reference sequence).

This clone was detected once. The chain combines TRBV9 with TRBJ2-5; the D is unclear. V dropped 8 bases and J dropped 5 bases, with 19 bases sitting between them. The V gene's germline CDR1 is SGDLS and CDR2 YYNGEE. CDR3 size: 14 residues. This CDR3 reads CARQVGCSGETQYF. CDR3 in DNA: TGTGCCAGGCAGGTGGGCTGCTCTGGGGAGACCCAGTACTTC.

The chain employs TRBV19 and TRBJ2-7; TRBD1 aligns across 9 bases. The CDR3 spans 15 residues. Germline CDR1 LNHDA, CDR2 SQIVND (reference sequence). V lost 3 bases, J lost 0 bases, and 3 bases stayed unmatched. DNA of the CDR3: TGTGCCAGTAGTATGGGGACAGGGCTCTCCTACGAGCAGTACTTC. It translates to CASSMGTGLSYEQYF.

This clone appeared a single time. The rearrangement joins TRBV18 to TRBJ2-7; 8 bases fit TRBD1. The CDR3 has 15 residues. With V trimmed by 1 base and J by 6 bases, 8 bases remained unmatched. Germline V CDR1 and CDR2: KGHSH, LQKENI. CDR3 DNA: TGTGCCAGCTCACCACTTGGACAGGGAATGGGCGAGCAGTACTTC. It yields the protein CASSPLGQGMGEQYF.

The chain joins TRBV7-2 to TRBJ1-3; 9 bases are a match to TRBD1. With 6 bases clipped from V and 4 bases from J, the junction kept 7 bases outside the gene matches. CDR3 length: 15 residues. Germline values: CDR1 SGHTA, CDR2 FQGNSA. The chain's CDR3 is CASREQGAVGNTIYF. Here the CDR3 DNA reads TGTGCCAGCAGGGAACAGGGGGCGGTGGGAAACACCATATATTTT.

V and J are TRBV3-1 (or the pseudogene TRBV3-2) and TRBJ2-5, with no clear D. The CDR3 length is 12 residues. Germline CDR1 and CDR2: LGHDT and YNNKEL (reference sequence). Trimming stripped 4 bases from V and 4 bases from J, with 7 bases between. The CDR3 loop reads CASSRTLETQYF. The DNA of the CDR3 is TGTGCCAGCAGCCGTACTCTAGAGACCCAGTACTTC.

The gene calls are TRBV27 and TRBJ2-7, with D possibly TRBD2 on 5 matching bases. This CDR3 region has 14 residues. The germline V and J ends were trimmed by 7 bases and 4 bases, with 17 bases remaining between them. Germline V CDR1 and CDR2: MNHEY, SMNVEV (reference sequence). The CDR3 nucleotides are TGTGCCAGCACGACACTAGGTTACCCTTACGAGCAGTACTTC. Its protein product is CASTTLGYPYEQYF.

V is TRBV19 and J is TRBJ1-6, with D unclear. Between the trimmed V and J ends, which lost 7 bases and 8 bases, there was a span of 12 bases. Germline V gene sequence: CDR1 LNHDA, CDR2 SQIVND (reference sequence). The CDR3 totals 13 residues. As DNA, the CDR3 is TGTGCCAGTACTAGGCACGGGGATTCACCCCTCCACTTT. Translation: CASTRHGDSPLHF.

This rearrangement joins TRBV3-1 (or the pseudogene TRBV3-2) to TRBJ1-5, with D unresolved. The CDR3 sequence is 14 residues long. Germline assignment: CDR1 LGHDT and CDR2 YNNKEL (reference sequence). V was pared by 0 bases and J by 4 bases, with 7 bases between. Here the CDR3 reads CASSQDHGNQPQHF. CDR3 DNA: TGTGCCAGCAGCCAAGATCACGGAAATCAGCCCCAGCATTTT.

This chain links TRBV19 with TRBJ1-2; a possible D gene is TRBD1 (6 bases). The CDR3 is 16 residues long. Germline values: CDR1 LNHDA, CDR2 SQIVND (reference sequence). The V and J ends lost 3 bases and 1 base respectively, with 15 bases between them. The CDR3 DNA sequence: TGTGCCAGTAGTATTAGTTTCGGGACACTTAACTATGGCTACACCTTC. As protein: CASSISFGTLNYGYTF. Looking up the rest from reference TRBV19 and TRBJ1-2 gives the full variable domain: DGGITQSPKYLFRKEGQNVTLSCEQNLNHDAMYWYRQDPGQGLRLIYYSQIVNDFQKGDIAEGYSVSREKKESFPLTVTSAQKNPTAFYLCASSISFGTLNYGYTFGSGTRLTVV.

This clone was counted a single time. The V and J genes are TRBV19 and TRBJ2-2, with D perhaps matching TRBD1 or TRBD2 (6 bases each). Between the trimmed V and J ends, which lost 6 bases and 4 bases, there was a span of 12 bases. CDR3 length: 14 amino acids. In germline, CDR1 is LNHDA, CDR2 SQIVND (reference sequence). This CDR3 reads CASREQGGTGELFF. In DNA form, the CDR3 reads TGTGCCAGTAGGGAACAGGGAGGCACCGGGGAGCTGTTTTTT.

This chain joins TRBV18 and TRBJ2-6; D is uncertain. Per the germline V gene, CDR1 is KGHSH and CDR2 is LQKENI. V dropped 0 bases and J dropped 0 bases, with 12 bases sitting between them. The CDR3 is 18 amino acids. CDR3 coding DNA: TGTGCCAGCTCACCACCGTTAGGCCCAAGCTCTGGGGCCAACGTCCTGACTTTC. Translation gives CASSPPLGPSSGANVLTF.

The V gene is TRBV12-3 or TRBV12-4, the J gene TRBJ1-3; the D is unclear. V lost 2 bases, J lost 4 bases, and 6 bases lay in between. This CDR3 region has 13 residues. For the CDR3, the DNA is TGTGCCAGCAGTTTATTGGAGGGAAACACCATATATTTT. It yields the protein CASSLLEGNTIYF.

The CDR3 coding sequence is TGTGCCAGCAGCCCGGGACAGGGGGTTTCACCCCTCCACTTT. Translation: CASSPGQGVSPLHF. This chain joins TRBV9 and TRBJ1-6; TRBD1 aligns across 11 bases. The CDR3 runs 14 residues. Germline V lookup: CDR1 SGDLS, CDR2 YYNGEE. V dropped 4 bases and J dropped 9; count of bases not matched to a gene: 3.

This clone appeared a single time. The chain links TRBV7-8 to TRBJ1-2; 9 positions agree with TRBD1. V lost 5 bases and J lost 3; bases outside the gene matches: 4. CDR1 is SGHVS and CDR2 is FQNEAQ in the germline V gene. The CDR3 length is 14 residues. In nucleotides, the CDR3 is TGTGCCAGCAGCCCAGGGGACAGGGACTATGGCTACACCTTC. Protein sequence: CASSPGDRDYGYTF.